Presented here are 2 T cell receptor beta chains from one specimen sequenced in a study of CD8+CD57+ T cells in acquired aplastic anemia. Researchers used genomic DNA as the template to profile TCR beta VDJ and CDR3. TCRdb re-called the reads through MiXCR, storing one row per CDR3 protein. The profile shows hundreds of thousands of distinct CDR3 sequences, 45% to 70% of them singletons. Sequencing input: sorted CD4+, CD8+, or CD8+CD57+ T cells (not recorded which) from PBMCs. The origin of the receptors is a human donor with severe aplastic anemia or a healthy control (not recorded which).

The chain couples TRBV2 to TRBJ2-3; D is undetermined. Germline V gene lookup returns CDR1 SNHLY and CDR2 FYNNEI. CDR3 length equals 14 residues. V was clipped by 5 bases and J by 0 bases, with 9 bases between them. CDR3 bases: TGTGCCAGCAGTCGGGTTGCTAGCACAGATACGCAGTATTTT. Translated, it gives CASSRVASTDTQYF.

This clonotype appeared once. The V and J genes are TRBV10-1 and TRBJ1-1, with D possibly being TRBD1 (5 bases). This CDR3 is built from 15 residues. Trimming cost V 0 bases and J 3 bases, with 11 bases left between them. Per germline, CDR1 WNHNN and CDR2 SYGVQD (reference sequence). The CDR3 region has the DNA TGCGCCAGCAGTGAGTCTGCAGGGATCTACACTGAAGCTTTCTTT. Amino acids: CASSESAGIYTEAFF.